A single sample gave rise to the 22 T cell receptor beta chains below, sequenced in a study of blood T cell repertoires in COVID-19. The protocol was immunoSEQ multiplex PCR, while the TCRdb copy is restricted to in-frame clones and leaves out a portion. Of roughly 300,000 clones detected, less than 90% appear once; the ten largest clones hold more than 0.9%. Sample: PBMCs or T cells enriched from blood (not recorded which). The receptors derive from a woman in her thirties who had recovered from COVID-19.

The rearrangement links TRBV6-6 to TRBJ2-7; 7 nucleotides match TRBD1. The V and J ends lost 1 base and 1 base, in that order; junction bases with no gene match: 4. Germline CDR1 reads MNHNY; CDR2 reads SVGAGI (reference sequence). CDR3 length: 15 residues. The CDR3, as DNA: TGTGCCAGCAGTTACTTCGGGACAGTATCCTACGAGCAGTACTTC. As protein: CASSYFGTVSYEQYF.

The gene calls are TRBV27 and TRBJ1-2; 7 nucleotides agree with TRBD1. With V trimmed by 6 bases and J by 9 bases, 10 bases remained unmatched. Per germline, CDR1 MNHEY and CDR2 SMNVEV (reference sequence). This CDR3 is 13 amino acids long. The CDR3 coding sequence is TGTGCCAGCAGGAACACAGGGGCTCATAGCTACACCTTC. This sequence encodes CASRNTGAHSYTF.

A single count supports this clone. The chain carries TRBV6-5 and TRBJ2-2, with unresolved D. This CDR3 region has 13 residues. V was cut by 6 bases and J by 0 bases, with 5 bases left in between. The V gene's germline CDR1 is MNHEY and CDR2 SVGAGI. Here the CDR3 reads CASRITNTGELFF. The CDR3 region has the DNA TGTGCCAGCAGAATTACGAACACCGGGGAGCTGTTTTTT.

The rearrangement joins TRBV6-1 to TRBJ2-7; TRBD1 aligns across 9 bases. CDR1 and CDR2 (germline): MNHNS, SASEGT. The V gene end was trimmed by 2 bases and the J gene end by 6 bases; junction bases not matched to a gene: 11. The CDR3 sequence is 16 residues long. CDR3 in DNA: TGTGCCAGCAGTGAATGGGGACAGGGAAAGAACGGCGAGCAGTACTTC. It yields the protein CASSEWGQGKNGEQYF.

The chain joins TRBV13 to TRBJ2-7; D not certain. CDR1 is PRHDT and CDR2 is FYEKMQ in the germline V gene (reference sequence). This CDR3 region has 14 residues. V dropped 5 bases and J dropped 3 bases, with 14 bases sitting between them. CDR3 sequence reads: CASSLRLLSYEQYF. DNA of the CDR3: TGTGCCAGCAGCCTCAGACTGTTAAGCTACGAGCAGTACTTC.

The chain couples TRBV28 to TRBJ1-1; maybe TRBD1 (5 bases). From germline, CDR1 is MDHEN and CDR2 SYDVKM. V lost 2 bases and J 1 base, leaving 8 bases between the germline ends. This CDR3 region has 14 residues. The CDR3 is CASSLVQENTEAFF. The CDR3 DNA sequence: TGTGCCAGCAGTTTAGTACAGGAGAACACTGAAGCTTTCTTT.

This sequence joins TRBV28 and TRBJ1-2, with unresolved D. The germline gives CDR1 MDHEN, CDR2 SYDVKM. CDR3 length equals 15 residues. V shed 5 bases and J shed 0 bases, with 13 bases lying between them. The CDR3 bases are TGTGCCAGCAGTCCGTATTGGGAGGCTAACTATGGCTACACCTTC. Translated, it gives CASSPYWEANYGYTF.

This clone has a handful of counts. The chain uses TRBV5-5 and TRBJ2-5; D is possibly TRBD2 (5 bases). Trimming removed 1 base at V and 5 bases at J, with 9 bases between. Germline-derived CDR1 and CDR2 are SGHKS and YYEKEE (reference sequence). CDR3 length: 13 amino acids. The CDR3 loop reads CASSLQPGETQYF. In DNA form, the CDR3 reads TGTGCCAGCAGCTTGCAGCCGGGGGAGACCCAGTACTTC.

V is TRBV2 and J is TRBJ1-4, with D unclear. The CDR3 covers 15 residues. Trimming took off 3 bases at V and 3 bases at J, with 11 bases between the two ends. Germline lookup yields CDR1 SNHLY and CDR2 FYNNEI. This CDR3 is CASSDLRRSNEKLFF. CDR3 nucleotides: TGTGCCAGCAGTGATCTACGCAGGTCTAATGAAAAACTGTTTTTT.

This rearrangement joins TRBV6-2 or TRBV6-3 to TRBJ1-2; perhaps TRBD1 as D (5 bases). Per the germline V gene, CDR1 is MNHEY and CDR2 is SVGEGT. The CDR3 runs to 16 residues. Trimming pared 4 bases from V and 14 bases from J, leaving 29 bases between. Here the CDR3 DNA reads TGTGCCAGCAGTTCAGCCCCCGGGACGGCGGACCATCGGGGGACCTTC. Protein sequence: CASSSAPGTADHRGTF.

The chain links TRBV5-4 to TRBJ1-2; 9 nucleotides align to TRBD1. This CDR3 region has 14 residues. The V segment lost 1 base and the J segment 5 bases; nucleotides outside the gene matches: 3. CDR1 is SGHNT, CDR2 YYREEE, per germline (reference sequence). The CDR3 reads CASSLKGQGYGYTF. CDR3 nucleotide sequence: TGTGCCAGCAGCTTGAAGGGACAGGGATATGGCTACACCTTC.

This chain uses TRBV28 with TRBJ1-5, with 8 bases identical to TRBD1. This CDR3 is built from 15 residues. After removal of 8 bases from V and 5 bases from J, the junction contained 11 bases not matched to a gene. Germline CDR1 and CDR2: MDHEN and SYDVKM. The CDR3 loop reads CASQGAGGLYQPQHF. CDR3 in DNA: TGTGCCAGCCAGGGGGCAGGGGGTCTCTATCAGCCCCAGCATTTT.

The chain links TRBV10-1 to TRBJ2-1, with 12 bases identical to TRBD1. Germline-derived CDR1 and CDR2 are WNHNN and SYGVQD (reference sequence). J gave up 4 bases and V 5 bases, and 12 bases lay outside the gene matches. The CDR3 is 18 amino acids. The CDR3, as DNA: TGCGCCAGCAGTTCCCTCCCGGGACAGGGGGCAACTTACAATGAGCAGTTCTTC. It specifies CASSSLPGQGATYNEQFF.

This chain uses TRBV19 with TRBJ2-7, with a weak D call TRBD1 (6 bases). Trimming shortened V by 4 bases and J by 3 bases, and 10 bases separated the two germline ends. This CDR3 is built from 13 residues. The V gene's germline CDR1 is LNHDA and CDR2 SQIVND (reference sequence). This CDR3 is CASSTGVSYEQYF. As DNA, the CDR3 is TGTGCCAGTAGTACAGGGGTGAGCTACGAGCAGTACTTC.

V is TRBV5-4 and J is TRBJ1-6; tentatively, D is TRBD1 (6 bases). V was clipped by 3 bases and J by 6 bases, with 19 bases between them. This CDR3 is built from 17 residues. Germline V gene sequence: CDR1 SGHNT, CDR2 YYREEE (reference sequence). The CDR3 DNA sequence: TGTGCCAGCAGCTCACGGGGGGCTGGAGACTTTAATTCACCCCTCCACTTT. This encodes CASSSRGAGDFNSPLHF.

The J gene is TRBJ1-2, the V gene TRBV28; the match to TRBD1 covers 7 bases. The CDR3 runs 12 residues. The V gene end was trimmed by 10 bases and the J gene end by 7 bases; junction bases not matched to a gene: 9. The germline CDR1 and CDR2 sequences are MDHEN and SYDVKM. CDR3: CAIETGQGGYTF. As DNA, the CDR3 is TGTGCCATTGAGACAGGGCAAGGTGGCTACACCTTC.

The rearrangement joins TRBV28 to TRBJ2-2, with D possibly being TRBD2 (5 bases). The V end lost 3 bases, the J end lost 5 bases, and 19 bases lay between the germline ends. The CDR3 runs 17 residues. Germline CDR1 and CDR2: MDHEN and SYDVKM. The CDR3 is CASSFVESVGRTGELFF. The CDR3 DNA sequence: TGTGCCAGCAGTTTCGTTGAGTCGGTGGGGAGAACCGGGGAGCTGTTTTTT.

CDR3 loop: CASSYSMRAGSPLHF. Here the CDR3 DNA reads TGTGCCAGCAGTTACTCTATGAGGGCAGGATCACCCCTCCACTTT. This chain links TRBV6-2 or TRBV6-3 with TRBJ1-6; D remains unclear. Between the trimmed V and J ends, which lost 0 bases and 10 bases, there was a span of 13 bases. CDR1 and CDR2 from the germline V gene are MNHEY and SVGEGT. The CDR3 consists of 15 residues.

The rearrangement links TRBV9 to TRBJ1-1; perhaps TRBD1 as D (5 bases). The germline V gene has CDR1 SGDLS and CDR2 YYNGEE. Deletions cut 3 bases from V and 6 bases from J, with 15 bases between. The CDR3 extends over 14 amino acids. CDR3 loop: CASSETGVTAEAFF. The CDR3 coding sequence is TGTGCCAGCAGCGAAACAGGTGTCACCGCTGAAGCTTTCTTT.

The gene calls are TRBV3-1 (or the pseudogene TRBV3-2) and TRBJ1-5, with 10 bases aligning to TRBD1. CDR1 and CDR2 (germline): LGHDT, YNNKEL (reference sequence). V shed 1 base, J shed 5 bases, and the junction held 2 bases outside the gene matches. This CDR3 region has 15 residues. The CDR3 loop is CASSQADRGDQPQHF. The CDR3 nucleotides are TGTGCCAGCAGCCAAGCGGACAGGGGGGATCAGCCCCAGCATTTT.

The count of this clone is one. V gene TRBV19 combines with J gene TRBJ2-1, with 8 bases identical to TRBD1. Per germline, CDR1 LNHDA and CDR2 SQIVND (reference sequence). The CDR3 runs 15 residues. V shed 3 bases, J shed 9 bases, and the junction held 10 bases outside the gene matches. The CDR3 DNA sequence: TGTGCCAGTAGTATCGGCCAGGGGGCCTCCGTTGAGCAGTTCTTC. Protein sequence: CASSIGQGASVEQFF.

The chain employs TRBV7-9 and TRBJ2-7, with TRBD2 identical over 7 bases. CDR3 length equals 14 residues. Germline assignment: CDR1 SEHNR and CDR2 FQNEAQ (reference sequence). The J segment lost 3 bases and the V segment lost 5 bases, leaving 7 bases of the junction unmatched. The CDR3 loop reads CASSLNGGFYEQYF. The CDR3 DNA is TGTGCCAGCAGCCTGAACGGGGGGTTCTACGAGCAGTACTTC.